Sequencing of this TCR beta chain was carried out in a study of CD8 T cells in Susac syndrome. High-throughput TCR beta sequencing covered peripheral CD8+ and CD4+ T cells. This CDR3 is 15 amino acids long. Germline CDR1 reads MNHEY; CDR2 reads SVGAGI. The junction had 9 bases not matched to a gene; V was cut back by 2 bases and J by 8 bases. The RNA input was about 0.5 to 1 ug, and it was reverse transcribed with random hexamers. Amplification of TCR beta CDR3 spanned 54 Vbeta and 13 Jbeta via immunoSEQ multiplex PCR. TCRdb recomputed calls from the immunoSEQ multiplex PCR reads with MiXCR, one row per CDR3 protein. The sample includes approximately 71,000 distinct CDR3 sequences, 96% of them seen just once.

The sequenced sample was CD4+ T cells from PBMCs. The rearrangement links TRBV6-5 to TRBJ1-2; 9 bases are shared with TRBD1. This TCR was recovered from a human donor with multiple sclerosis. CDR3 loop: CASSYLGQGLGGYTF. CDR3 sequence (DNA): TGTGCCAGCAGTTACCTGGGACAGGGTTTGGGCGGCTACACCTTC.